The clone carrying this TCR delta chain was observed at least ten times. Its specificity is not known. TRG and TRD sequences were obtained from every sorted gammadelta sample. TCRdb called clones from the multiplex PCR reads again using CATT. The data show around 89,000 delta-chain clones, 1.4% seen once. These data originate in a study of γδ T cells in repeated Plasmodium falciparum infection. About the study: Age- and gender-matched Australian children served as comparison for malaria-exposed Malian children.

Germline V gene lookup returns CDR1 TSWWSYY and CDR2 QGS. V was pared by 0 bases and J by 0 bases, with 28 bases of the junction left unmatched. The CDR3 covers 26 residues. Findings and limits, study-wide: Vgamma9/Vdelta2+ repertoires stayed stably polyclonal over time and infection.

Vgamma9/Vdelta2+ and Vdelta2-negative gammadelta T cells were flow-sorted from PBMC for bulk sequencing. This receptor was obtained from a pool of human donors (malaria-infected and uninfected, not separated). The material sequenced was gamma-delta T cells from blood. V is TRDV1 and J is TRDJ1; TRDD3 aligns across 13 bases. TCRdb lists no J gene, so it was determined here by aligning the DNA to germline. The CDR3 region has the DNA TGTGCTCTTGGGGAACTTCCCCTCTTCCTACGGGGTACTGGGGGATACGCTTACAGTTACACCGATAAACTCATCTTT. This encodes CALGELPLFLRGTGGYAYSYTDKLIF.